This is a list of T cell receptor beta chains from one sample in a study of blood T cell repertoires in COVID-19. This table comes from immunoSEQ multiplex PCR, and its TCRdb copy is limited to in-frame clones, with some not included. The top ten clones hold over 4% of a sample with hundreds of thousands of clones, around 89% of them seen once. Sequencing was performed on peripheral blood. The origin of the receptors is a woman aged 25 to 39 with acute or convalescent COVID-19. The CDR3 runs from the conserved cysteine through the conserved F or W. The D gene is left open where the match is weak. Clone size is given for some rows only: seen once, a few or many times, or a class if the clone is expanded.

v_call: TRBV25-1
d_call: .
clone_size: once
j_call: TRBJ1-2
cdr3_nt: TGTGCCAGCAGTGATTTCGACAGCAGCTATGGCTACACCTTC
cdr3_aa: CASSDFDSSYGYTF

v_call: TRBV10-2
d_call: TRBD2
clone_size: .
j_call: TRBJ2-1
cdr3_nt: TGCGCCAGCAGTGAAACTAGCGGGGGCAATGAGCAGTTCTTC
cdr3_aa: CASSETSGGNEQFF

v_call: TRBV6-5
d_call: TRBD1
clone_size: .
j_call: TRBJ2-7
cdr3_nt: TGTGCCAGCAGTCGCCGGGACAGGGTTTACGAGCAGTACTTC
cdr3_aa: CASSRRDRVYEQYF

v_call: TRBV27
d_call: TRBD1
clone_size: .
j_call: TRBJ1-2
cdr3_nt: TGTGCCAGCAGTTTATCCCACCCCACAGGGGTCTATGGCTACACCTTC
cdr3_aa: CASSLSHPTGVYGYTF

v_call: TRBV3-1/TRBV3-2
d_call: .
clone_size: .
j_call: TRBJ2-3
cdr3_nt: TGTGCCAGCAGCCCTACTGCGCCAGGAGGTGCAGATACGCAGTATTTT
cdr3_aa: CASSPTAPGGADTQYF

v_call: TRBV5-4
d_call: TRBD2
clone_size: .
j_call: TRBJ2-5
cdr3_nt: TGTGCCAGCAGCTTGTTTGGGACTAGCGGGGTGGAGACCCAGTACTTC
cdr3_aa: CASSLFGTSGVETQYF

v_call: TRBV5-4
d_call: TRBD1
clone_size: .
j_call: TRBJ1-6
cdr3_nt: TGTGCCAGCAGCAAACGGACAGGGTCTAATTCACCCCTCCACTTT
cdr3_aa: CASSKRTGSNSPLHF

v_call: TRBV5-6
d_call: .
clone_size: .
j_call: TRBJ1-5
cdr3_nt: TGTGCCAGCAGCCTTAATGGGGCGAATTTGAATCAGCCCCAGCATTTT
cdr3_aa: CASSLNGANLNQPQHF

v_call: TRBV4-1
d_call: .
clone_size: once
j_call: TRBJ2-1
cdr3_nt: TGCGCCAGCAGCCAAGACATGTTCAATGAGCAGTTCTTC
cdr3_aa: CASSQDMFNEQFF

v_call: TRBV28
d_call: .
clone_size: .
j_call: TRBJ2-3
cdr3_nt: TGTGCCAGCAGAATTACTATTCCGGGATATACGCAGTATTTT
cdr3_aa: CASRITIPGYTQYF

v_call: TRBV6-5
d_call: .
clone_size: .
j_call: TRBJ2-3
cdr3_nt: TGTGCCAGTGCACTAGCCGCCCTCACAGATACGCAGTATTTT
cdr3_aa: CASALAALTDTQYF

v_call: TRBV9
d_call: .
clone_size: .
j_call: TRBJ2-1
cdr3_nt: TGTGCCAGCAGCTTGGGGCCCAATGAGCAGTTCTTC
cdr3_aa: CASSLGPNEQFF

v_call: TRBV10-3
d_call: TRBD1
clone_size: .
j_call: TRBJ1-2
cdr3_nt: TGTGCCAGCACAGGGGGCTATGGCTACACCTTC
cdr3_aa: CASTGGYGYTF

v_call: TRBV5-5
d_call: .
clone_size: .
j_call: TRBJ2-7
cdr3_nt: TGTGCCAGCAGCTACGGGATTCCGTACGAGCAGTACTTC
cdr3_aa: CASSYGIPYEQYF

v_call: TRBV11-2
d_call: .
clone_size: .
j_call: TRBJ2-5
cdr3_nt: TGTGCCAGCAGCTTAGGGGCCACCTCCGCGGAGACCCAGTACTTC
cdr3_aa: CASSLGATSAETQYF

v_call: TRBV27
d_call: .
clone_size: .
j_call: TRBJ1-3
cdr3_nt: TGTGCCAGCAGTCCTCTAAAAAAATCGGGAACGTACGGAAACACCATATATTTT
cdr3_aa: CASSPLKKSGTYGNTIYF

v_call: TRBV7-3
d_call: .
clone_size: .
j_call: TRBJ2-3
cdr3_nt: TGTGCCAGCAGCGACAGGTATAGCACAGATACGCAGTATTTT
cdr3_aa: CASSDRYSTDTQYF

v_call: TRBV12-3/TRBV12-4
d_call: .
clone_size: .
j_call: TRBJ1-1
cdr3_nt: TGTGCCAGCACGGACTTTATGAACACTGAAGCTTTCTTT
cdr3_aa: CASTDFMNTEAFF

v_call: TRBV30
d_call: TRBD2
clone_size: .
j_call: TRBJ2-7
cdr3_nt: TGTGCCTGGAGTCCCAGACTAGCGGGGGACCAGCAGTACTTC
cdr3_aa: CAWSPRLAGDQQYF

v_call: TRBV12-3/TRBV12-4
d_call: TRBD1
clone_size: .
j_call: TRBJ1-6
cdr3_nt: TGTGCCAGCAGCTGGACAGGGTTCTCACCCCTCCACTTT
cdr3_aa: CASSWTGFSPLHF

v_call: TRBV3-1/TRBV3-2
d_call: .
clone_size: .
j_call: TRBJ1-3
cdr3_nt: TGTGCCAGCAGCCAAGATAGGAGAATCTCTGGAAACACCATATATTTT
cdr3_aa: CASSQDRRISGNTIYF

v_call: TRBV5-1
d_call: .
clone_size: .
j_call: TRBJ1-6
cdr3_nt: TGCGCCAGCAGCTTGGCAGGGGAAAGGAGTTCACCCCTCCACTTT
cdr3_aa: CASSLAGERSSPLHF

v_call: TRBV9
d_call: .
clone_size: .
j_call: TRBJ1-1
cdr3_nt: TGTGCCAGCAGCGTAGGGGCTACAGGCCCTGAAGCTTTCTTT
cdr3_aa: CASSVGATGPEAFF

v_call: TRBV28
d_call: .
clone_size: .
j_call: TRBJ1-1
cdr3_nt: TGTGCCAGCGTCCTTTCAGGAGGGAGGGACACTGAAGCTTTCTTT
cdr3_aa: CASVLSGGRDTEAFF